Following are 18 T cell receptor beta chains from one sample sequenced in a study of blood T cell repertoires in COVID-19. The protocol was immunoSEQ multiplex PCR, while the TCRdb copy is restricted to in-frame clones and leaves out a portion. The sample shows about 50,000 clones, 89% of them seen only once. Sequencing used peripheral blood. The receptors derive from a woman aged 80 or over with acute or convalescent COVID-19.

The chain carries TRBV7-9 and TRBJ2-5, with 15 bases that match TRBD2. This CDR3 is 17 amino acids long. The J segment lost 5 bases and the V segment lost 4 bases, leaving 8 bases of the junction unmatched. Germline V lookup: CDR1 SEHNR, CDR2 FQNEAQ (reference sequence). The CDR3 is CASSSAGLAGGGETQYF. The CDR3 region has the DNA TGTGCCAGCAGCTCCGCGGGACTAGCGGGGGGAGGGGAGACCCAGTACTTC.

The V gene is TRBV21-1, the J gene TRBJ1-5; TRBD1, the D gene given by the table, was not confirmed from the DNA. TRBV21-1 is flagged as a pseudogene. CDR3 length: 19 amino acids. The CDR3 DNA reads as TGTGCCAGCAGCAAAGGGCGAGTCGCGGGACAGGGGATCAATCAGCCCCAGCATTTT. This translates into CASSKGRVAGQGINQPQHF.

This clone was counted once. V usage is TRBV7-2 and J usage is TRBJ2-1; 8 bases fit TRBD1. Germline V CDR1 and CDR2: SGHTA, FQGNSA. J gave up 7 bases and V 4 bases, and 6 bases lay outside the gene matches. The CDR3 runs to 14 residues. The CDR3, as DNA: TGTGCCAGCAGCTCGGACAGGGCGGGAAATGAGCAGTTCTTC. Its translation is CASSSDRAGNEQFF.

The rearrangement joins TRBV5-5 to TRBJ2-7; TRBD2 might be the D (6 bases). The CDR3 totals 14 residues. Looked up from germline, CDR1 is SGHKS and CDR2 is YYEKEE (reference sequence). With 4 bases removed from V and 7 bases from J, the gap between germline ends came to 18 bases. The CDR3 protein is CASSRTRTGEEQYV. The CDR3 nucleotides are TGTGCCAGCAGCAGGACCCGGACGGGGGAAGAGCAGTACGTC.

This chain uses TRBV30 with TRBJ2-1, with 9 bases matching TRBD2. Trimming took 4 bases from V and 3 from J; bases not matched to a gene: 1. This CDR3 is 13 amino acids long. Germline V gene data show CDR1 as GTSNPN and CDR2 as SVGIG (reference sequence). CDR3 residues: CAWTSGIYNEQFF. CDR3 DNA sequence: TGTGCCTGGACTAGCGGGATCTACAATGAGCAGTTCTTC.

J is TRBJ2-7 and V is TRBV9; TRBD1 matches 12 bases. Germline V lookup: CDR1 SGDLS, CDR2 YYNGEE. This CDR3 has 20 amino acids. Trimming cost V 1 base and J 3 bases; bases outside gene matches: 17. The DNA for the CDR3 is TGTGCCAGCAGCGTATTCGTGTTTAGCCGGGACAGGGGGCTGGGCTACGAGCAGTACTTC. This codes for CASSVFVFSRDRGLGYEQYF.

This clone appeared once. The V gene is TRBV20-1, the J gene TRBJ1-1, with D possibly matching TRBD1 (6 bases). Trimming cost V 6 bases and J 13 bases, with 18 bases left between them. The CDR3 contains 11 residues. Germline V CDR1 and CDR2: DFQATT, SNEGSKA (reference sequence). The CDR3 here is CSAQRQGPGFF. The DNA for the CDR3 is TGCAGTGCGCAGAGGCAGGGGCCTGGTTTCTTT.

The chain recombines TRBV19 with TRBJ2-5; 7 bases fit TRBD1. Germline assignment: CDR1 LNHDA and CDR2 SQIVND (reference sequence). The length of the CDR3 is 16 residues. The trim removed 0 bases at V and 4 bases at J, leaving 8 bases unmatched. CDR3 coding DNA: TGTGCCAGTAGTATAGATCGAGGGGGCCGGGCAGAGACCCAGTACTTC. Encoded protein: CASSIDRGGRAETQYF.

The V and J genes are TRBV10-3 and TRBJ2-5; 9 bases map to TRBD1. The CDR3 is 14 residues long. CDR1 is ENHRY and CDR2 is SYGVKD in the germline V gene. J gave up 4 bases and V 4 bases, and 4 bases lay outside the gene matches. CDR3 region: CAISGNRGPETQYF. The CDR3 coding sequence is TGTGCCATCAGTGGTAACAGGGGGCCAGAGACCCAGTACTTC.

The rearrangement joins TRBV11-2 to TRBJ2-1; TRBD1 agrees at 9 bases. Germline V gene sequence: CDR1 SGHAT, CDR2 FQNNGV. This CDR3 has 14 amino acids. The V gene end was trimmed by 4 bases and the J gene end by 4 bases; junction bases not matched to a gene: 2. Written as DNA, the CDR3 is TGTGCCAGCAGCTCACAGGGGGCATACAATGAGCAGTTCTTC. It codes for CASSSQGAYNEQFF.

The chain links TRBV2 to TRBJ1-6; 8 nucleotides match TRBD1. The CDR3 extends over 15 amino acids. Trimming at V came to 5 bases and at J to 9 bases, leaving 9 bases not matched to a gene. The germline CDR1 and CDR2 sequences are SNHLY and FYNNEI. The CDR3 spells CASSRRDRGPSPLHF. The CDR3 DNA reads TGTGCCAGCAGTCGCAGAGACAGGGGCCCTTCACCCCTCCACTTT.

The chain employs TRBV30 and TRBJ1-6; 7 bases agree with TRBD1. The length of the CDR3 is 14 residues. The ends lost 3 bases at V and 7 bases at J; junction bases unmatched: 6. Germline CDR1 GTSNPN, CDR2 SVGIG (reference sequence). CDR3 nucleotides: TGTGCCTGGAGCCAGGGACAGCAAAATTCACCCCTCCACTTT. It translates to CAWSQGQQNSPLHF.

The CDR3: CASSWGQGGQPQHF. CDR3 sequence (DNA): TGTGCCAGCAGCTGGGGACAGGGAGGTCAGCCCCAGCATTTT. The chain joins TRBV5-6 to TRBJ1-5, with 9 bases that match TRBD1. Germline CDR1 is SGHDT and CDR2 is YYEEEE. This CDR3 comprises 14 residues. The J segment lost 6 bases and the V segment lost 3 bases, leaving 4 bases of the junction unmatched.

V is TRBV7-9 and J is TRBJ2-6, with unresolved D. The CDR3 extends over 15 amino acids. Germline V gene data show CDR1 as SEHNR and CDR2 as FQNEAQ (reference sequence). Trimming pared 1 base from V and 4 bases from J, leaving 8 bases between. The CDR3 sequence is CASSLDGRGANVLTF. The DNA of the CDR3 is TGTGCCAGCAGCTTAGACGGTCGGGGGGCCAACGTCCTGACTTTC.

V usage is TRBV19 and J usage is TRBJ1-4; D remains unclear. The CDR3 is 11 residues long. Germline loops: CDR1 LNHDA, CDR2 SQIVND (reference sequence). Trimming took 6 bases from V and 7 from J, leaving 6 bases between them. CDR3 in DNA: TGTGCCAGTAGCACAACTGAAAAACTGTTTTTT. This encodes CASSTTEKLFF. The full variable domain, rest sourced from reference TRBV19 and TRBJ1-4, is DGGITQSPKYLFRKEGQNVTLSCEQNLNHDAMYWYRQDPGQGLRLIYYSQIVNDFQKGDIAEGYSVSREKKESFPLTVTSAQKNPTAFYLCASSTTEKLFFGSGTQLSVL.

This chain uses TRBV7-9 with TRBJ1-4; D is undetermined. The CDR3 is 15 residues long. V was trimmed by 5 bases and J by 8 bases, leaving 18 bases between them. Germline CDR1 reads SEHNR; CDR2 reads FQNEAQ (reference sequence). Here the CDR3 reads CASSPRESLGEKLFF. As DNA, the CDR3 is TGTGCCAGCAGCCCGCGGGAGAGTTTGGGGGAAAAACTGTTTTTT.

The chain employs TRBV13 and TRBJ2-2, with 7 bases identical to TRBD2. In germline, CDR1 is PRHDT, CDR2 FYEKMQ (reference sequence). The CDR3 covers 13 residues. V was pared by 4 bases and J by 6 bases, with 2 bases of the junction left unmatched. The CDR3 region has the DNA TGTGCCAGCAGCTCCGGGGGGTCCGGGGAGCTGTTTTTT. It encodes CASSSGGSGELFF.

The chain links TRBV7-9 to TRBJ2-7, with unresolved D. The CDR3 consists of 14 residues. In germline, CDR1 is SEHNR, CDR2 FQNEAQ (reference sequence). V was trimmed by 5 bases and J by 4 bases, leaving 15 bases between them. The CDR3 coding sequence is TGTGCCAGCAGCCCATCGACACAACCGTACGAGCAGTACGTC. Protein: CASSPSTQPYEQYV.